These 5 T cell receptor beta chains share one sample of origin, sequenced in a study of blood T cell repertoires in COVID-19. Assay: immunoSEQ multiplex PCR; the TCRdb copy retains only in-frame clones and omits some. The table lists tens of thousands of clones, approximately 89% of them singletons. Sequenced sample: peripheral blood. Source of these receptors: a man aged 50 to 59 with acute or convalescent COVID-19.

The chain couples TRBV7-8 to TRBJ1-6; tentative D call: TRBD1 (6 bases). V shed 5 bases and J shed 2 bases, with 19 bases lying between them. Germline CDR1 is SGHVS and CDR2 is FQNEAQ. This CDR3 has 18 amino acids. CDR3: CASSQPGTPDPYNSPLHF. The DNA for the CDR3 is TGTGCCAGCAGCCAGCCCGGGACACCGGACCCCTATAATTCACCCCTCCACTTT.

This clone was recorded once. This chain connects TRBV11-2 to TRBJ2-1; 10 nucleotides align to TRBD2. This CDR3 is 16 amino acids long. Trimming at V came to 5 bases and at J to 4 bases, leaving 8 bases not matched to a gene. Germline V gives CDR1 SGHAT, CDR2 FQNNGV. The CDR3 nucleotides read TGTGCCAGCAGCCCCCCATTAGCGGGGGGTTACAATGAGCAGTTCTTC. Translated: CASSPPLAGGYNEQFF. Full variable domain (missing parts from reference TRBV11-2 and TRBJ2-1): EAGVAQSPRYKIIEKRQSVAFWCNPISGHATLYWYQQILGQGPKLLIQFQNNGVVDDSQLPKDRFSAERLKGVDSTLKIQPAKLEDSAVYLCASSPPLAGGYNEQFFGPGTRLTVL.

The chain recombines TRBV18 with TRBJ2-4; unclear D gene. Trimming shortened V by 5 bases and J by 7 bases, and 9 bases separated the two germline ends. Germline V CDR1 and CDR2: KGHSH, LQKENI. The CDR3 runs to 12 residues. The DNA of the CDR3 is TGTGCCAGCTCAGGCCCAGTTAACATTCAGTACTTC. Translating it yields CASSGPVNIQYF.

This chain joins TRBV29-1 and TRBJ1-2; D uncertain. This CDR3 spans 11 amino acids. Germline lookup yields CDR1 SQVTM and CDR2 ANQGSEA. V dropped 4 bases and J dropped 4 bases, with 7 bases sitting between them. The CDR3 sequence is CSVGAAYGYTF. In nucleotides, the CDR3 is TGCAGCGTTGGGGCCGCCTATGGCTACACCTTC.

V and J are TRBV28 and TRBJ1-5; possible D gene TRBD1, 5 bases. Germline lookup yields CDR1 MDHEN and CDR2 SYDVKM. Trimming took 5 bases from V and 8 from J, leaving 16 bases between them. CDR3 size: 14 residues. In nucleotides, the CDR3 is TGTGCCAGCAGTGAATACAGGCAACGTAAGCCCCAGCATTTT. It codes for CASSEYRQRKPQHF.